These 3 T cell receptor beta chains were sequenced from one sample in a study of vaccination and CD4 T cells after COVID-19. The treatment is: roughly ten-day PBMC culture with coronavirus spike peptide pools or control peptides (ViraFEST assay). No antigen has been identified for these receptors. Oncomine TCR Beta short-read sequencing was applied to DNA from cultured CD4+ T cells. TCRdb processed the PCR reads anew with MiXCR; each CDR3 protein has one entry. This table holds more than 10,000 distinct CDR3 sequences, about two fifths found once. The specimen sequenced was CD4+ T cells from blood, cultured in vitro. The origin of the receptors is a human donor who had recovered from COVID-19.

This sequence joins TRBV10-2 and TRBJ1-1; weak D call: TRBD1 (6 bases). Germline V lookup: CDR1 WSHSY, CDR2 SAAADI. The V end was cut by 9 bases, the J end by 0 bases, with 11 bases between. CDR3 size: 13 residues. CDR3 region: CASYRAMNTEAFF. CDR3 sequence (DNA): TGCGCCAGTTACAGGGCCATGAACACTGAAGCTTTCTTT.

In its sample, this clonotype ranks as large. The genes are TRBV7-3 and TRBJ2-1; 10 bases align to TRBD1. V lost 3 bases to trimming and J lost 6 bases; unmatched junction nucleotides: 5. Germline V gene lookup returns CDR1 SGHTA and CDR2 FQGTGA. This CDR3 has 15 amino acids. CDR3: CASSLGWDRGNEQFF. The CDR3 region has the DNA TGTGCCAGCAGCTTGGGTTGGGACAGGGGCAATGAGCAGTTCTTC.

V usage is TRBV20-1 and J usage is TRBJ2-1; TRBD2 aligns across 16 bases. The CDR3 spans 16 residues. Germline V CDR1 and CDR2: DFQATT, SNEGSKA (reference sequence). The junction had 7 bases not matched to a gene; V was cut back by 3 bases and J by 8 bases. CDR3: CSARSPGLAGGYEQFF. In nucleotides, the CDR3 is TGCAGTGCTAGGAGCCCGGGACTAGCGGGAGGGTATGAGCAGTTCTTC.